This T cell receptor (beta chain) is from a study of breast tumors, draining lymph nodes, adjacent tissues. General study results and limits: Compared with basal-like, luminal-like tumors shared significantly more repertoire with nontumor tissue. Compared with lymph nodes, tumors were less diverse; compared with nontumor tissue, more. The data were judged consistent with most tumor T cells coming from lymph node and expanding in tumor. Tumor T cell lymph node origin was a supported hypothesis, not proven.

Losses at the gene ends were 6 bases for V and 2 bases for J; bases not matched to a gene: 2. The CDR3 loop spans 14 amino acids. Germline V gene lookup returns CDR1 MRHNA and CDR2 SNTAGT. This clonotype appeared many times. Its target is not known. TCRdb redid the calling of the multiplex PCR reads with MiXCR, one entry per CDR3 protein. The table has 150,000 to 200,000 distinct CDR3 sequences, around a third seen once. The lymph nodes were axillary draining lymph nodes from breast cancer patients. The chain is built from TRBV6-4 and TRBJ2-3, with TRBD2 matching over 10 bases. The clonotype comes from a female donor with breast cancer. Some clones in this sample may be carry-over from other donors' samples. Sequenced input: axillary lymph node tissue. The CDR3 sequence: CASRLAGDTDTQYF. CDR3 nucleotides: TGTGCCAGCAGGCTAGCGGGGGACACAGATACGCAGTATTTT.